This T cell receptor beta chain was sequenced during a study of T cell responses to AZD1222 COVID-19 vaccine. With V trimmed by 2 bases and J by 14 bases, 5 bases remained unmatched. This CDR3 spans 13 amino acids. Germline-derived CDR1 and CDR2 are MNHEY and SVGEGT. Produced via immunoSEQ multiplex PCR; TCRdb's table is partial and in-frame only. The sample shows 95,000 to 150,000 clones, over 75% of them seen only once. This specimen was peripheral blood, taken on day 0 of AZD1222 vaccination. This receptor was obtained from an adult in good health. V and J are TRBV6-2 or TRBV6-3 and TRBJ1-6; TRBD1 aligns across 8 bases. The CDR3 reads CASSYKDREALHF. The DNA of the CDR3 is TGTGCCAGCAGTTACAAGGACAGGGAGGCCCTCCACTTT.